Each of the 30 T cell receptor beta chains below was sequenced from the same sample in a study of blood T cell repertoires in COVID-19 (dated by TCRdb to 2020 to 2022). Library preparation used the immunoSEQ multiplex PCR assay. TCRdb provides this immuneACCESS table in a form limited to in-frame rearrangements. Some clones are lacking; in checked studies, under half of them reflect an unresolved V gene, and why the rest are absent is not known. The sample table holds about 140,000 clones, of which around 86% were seen once. The ten largest clonotypes hold under 6.5% of the sample. What was sequenced was peripheral blood. The receptors were gathered from a human donor in a cohort sampled during active COVID-19.

The V gene is TRBV1, the J gene TRBJ2-5; the DNA was not compared with TRBD2, the D call given in the table. TRBV1 is tagged as a pseudogene. This CDR3 has 18 amino acids. The CDR3 loop is CTSSQGPTLRRVQETQYF. The CDR3 DNA reads as TGCACCAGCAGCCAAGGCCCGACTCTTAGGAGGGTCCAAGAGACCCAGTACTTC.

This rearrangement joins TRBV27 to TRBJ1-4; possibly TRBD1 for D (6 bases). With 5 bases removed from V and 4 bases from J, the gap between germline ends came to 17 bases. This CDR3 has 16 residues. Germline V lookup: CDR1 MNHEY, CDR2 SMNVEV (reference sequence). The chain's CDR3 is CASSPQGRGDNEKLFF. CDR3 sequence (DNA): TGTGCCAGCAGTCCCCAAGGGAGGGGGGATAATGAAAAACTGTTTTTT.

The J gene is TRBJ1-4, the V gene TRBV3-1 (or the pseudogene TRBV3-2), with no clear D. V shed 1 base and J shed 8 bases, with 11 bases lying between them. CDR1 LGHDT and CDR2 YNNKEL come from the germline V gene (reference sequence). The CDR3 loop spans 14 amino acids. The CDR3 sequence is CASSQVESREKLFF. For the CDR3, the DNA is TGTGCCAGCAGCCAAGTAGAGTCACGGGAAAAACTGTTTTTT.

The gene calls are TRBV19 and TRBJ2-1, with TRBD2 as a possible D gene (7 bases). Trimming left V 10 bases short and J 4 bases short, with 17 bases between. Germline assignment: CDR1 LNHDA and CDR2 SQIVND (reference sequence). This CDR3 has 14 amino acids. This chain's CDR3 is CATSWGGAYNEQFF. The CDR3 coding sequence is TGTGCCACATCCTGGGGGGGGGCATACAATGAGCAGTTCTTC.

This chain uses TRBV5-4 with TRBJ2-3; TRBD2 is a possible D gene (6 bases). The CDR3 totals 15 residues. Per the germline V gene, CDR1 is SGHNT and CDR2 is YYREEE (reference sequence). V lost 3 bases to trimming and J lost 1 base, with 12 bases between them. The CDR3 reads CASSSRESGTDTQYF. As DNA, the CDR3 is TGTGCCAGCAGCTCTCGGGAGTCTGGCACAGATACGCAGTATTTT.

J is TRBJ2-2 and V is TRBV5-1; D possibly corresponds to TRBD1 (6 bases). The germline gives CDR1 SGHRS, CDR2 YFSETQ. The CDR3 loop spans 16 amino acids. Deletions cut 0 bases from V and 4 bases from J, with 13 bases between. In DNA form, the CDR3 reads TGCGCCAGCAGCTTGGAAGGGGGAGTAAGCACCGGGGAGCTGTTTTTT. Protein sequence: CASSLEGGVSTGELFF.

The J gene is TRBJ2-2, the V gene TRBV5-4, with D uncertain. This CDR3 is 13 amino acids long. Germline lookup yields CDR1 SGHNT and CDR2 YYREEE (reference sequence). V was trimmed by 3 bases and J by 4 bases, leaving 7 bases between them. CDR3 sequence: CASSSPPTGELFF. Written as DNA, the CDR3 is TGTGCCAGCAGCTCCCCTCCCACCGGGGAGCTGTTTTTT.

The chain employs TRBV27 and TRBJ2-5; TRBD1 agrees at 11 bases. J lost 5 bases, V lost 8 bases, and 7 bases had no gene match. Germline CDR1 reads MNHEY; CDR2 reads SMNVEV (reference sequence). The CDR3 has 14 amino acids. The CDR3 here is CASQDRGRRETQYF. The CDR3 DNA sequence: TGTGCCAGCCAGGACAGGGGGCGTCGGGAGACCCAGTACTTC.

The rearrangement links TRBV20-1 to TRBJ2-2; D uncertain. The CDR3 is made up of 11 amino acids. V gave up 1 base and J gave up 6 bases, with 3 bases separating them. CDR1 DFQATT and CDR2 SNEGSKA come from the germline V gene (reference sequence). CDR3 residues: CSARGAGELFF. DNA for the CDR3: TGCAGTGCTAGAGGAGCCGGGGAGCTGTTTTTT.

The chain joins TRBV6-5 to TRBJ1-5; tentatively, D is TRBD1 (5 bases). The CDR3 length is 15 residues. CDR1 MNHEY and CDR2 SVGAGI come from the germline V gene. Trimming left V 6 bases short and J 0 bases short, with 12 bases between. CDR3 region: CASRVTADSNQPQHF. CDR3 sequence (DNA): TGTGCCAGCAGAGTGACAGCCGATAGCAATCAGCCCCAGCATTTT.

This clone was detected once. V gene TRBV19 combines with J gene TRBJ2-1, with TRBD2 matching 9 bases. V lost 0 bases to trimming and J lost 4 bases; unmatched junction nucleotides: 7. The CDR3 loop spans 17 amino acids. Looked up from germline, CDR1 is LNHDA and CDR2 is SQIVND (reference sequence). The CDR3 reads CASSIDLGTSPYNEQFF. The DNA for the CDR3 is TGTGCCAGTAGTATAGATCTAGGGACTAGCCCTTACAATGAGCAGTTCTTC.

This clone has a handful of counts. This chain uses TRBV18 with TRBJ1-2; 9 bases line up with TRBD1. Germline V gives CDR1 KGHSH, CDR2 LQKENI. This CDR3 contains 15 residues. J gave up 8 bases and V 3 bases, and 10 bases lay outside the gene matches. CDR3 nucleotide sequence: TGTGCCAGCTCACCTTACAGGGGGCCAGAGTGGGGCTACACCTTC. It yields the protein CASSPYRGPEWGYTF.

The rearrangement joins TRBV27 to TRBJ2-3; 8 bases agree with TRBD2. Per the germline V gene, CDR1 is MNHEY and CDR2 is SMNVEV (reference sequence). This CDR3 comprises 20 residues. The ends lost 5 bases at V and 8 bases at J; junction bases unmatched: 27. The CDR3 nucleotides are TGTGCCAGCAGTCGGATCAGGGGCAAAAAGGGACTAGAGATTGGTGGTACGCAGTATTTT. Its translation: CASSRIRGKKGLEIGGTQYF.

The rearrangement links TRBV6-6 to TRBJ2-1; tentatively, D is TRBD2 (6 bases). CDR3 length: 13 amino acids. The germline V gene encodes CDR1 MNHNY and CDR2 SVGAGI (reference sequence). V lost 4 bases and J lost 6, with 10 bases in between. DNA of the CDR3: TGTGCCAGCAGTTTGGCGGGACCCAATGAGCAGTTCTTC. Protein: CASSLAGPNEQFF.

This CDR3 reads CASSLQVDEQFF. CDR3 sequence (DNA): TGTGCCAGCAGCTTACAAGTGGATGAGCAGTTCTTC. V usage is TRBV5-4 and J usage is TRBJ2-1; unclear D gene. V was shortened by 2 bases and J by 8 bases, with 8 bases between the two germline ends. The CDR3 spans 12 residues. From germline, CDR1 is SGHNT and CDR2 YYREEE (reference sequence).

The rearrangement uses TRBV28 and TRBJ2-1; 15 nucleotides line up with TRBD2. Germline V gene data show CDR1 as MDHEN and CDR2 as SYDVKM. V gave up 5 bases and J gave up 8 bases; unmatched junction bases: 13. This CDR3 has 18 amino acids. CDR3 DNA: TGTGCCAGCAGTCGATTCTGGACTAGCGGGGGGGCCAGGGATGAGCAGTTCTTC. Its protein is CASSRFWTSGGARDEQFF.

The genes are TRBV7-6 and TRBJ2-5; 11 nucleotides agree with TRBD2. In germline, CDR1 is SGHVS, CDR2 FNYEAQ. The CDR3 length is 16 residues. V dropped 5 bases and J dropped 0; count of bases not matched to a gene: 5. The CDR3 is CASSLPLAGDQETQYF. In DNA form, the CDR3 reads TGTGCCAGCAGCCTACCACTAGCGGGGGACCAAGAGACCCAGTACTTC.

J is TRBJ2-3 and V is TRBV9, with D hard to call. The germline CDR1 and CDR2 sequences are SGDLS and YYNGEE. Trimming cost V 4 bases and J 4 bases, with 19 bases left between them. The CDR3 loop spans 16 amino acids. The CDR3 nucleotides read TGTGCCAGCAGCCCCCATGAGGTGACCCTCCCAGATACGCAGTATTTT. It specifies CASSPHEVTLPDTQYF.

The J gene is TRBJ2-7, the V gene TRBV28, with 9 bases fitting TRBD2. V lost 4 bases and J lost 5; bases outside the gene matches: 15. The CDR3 totals 17 residues. CDR1 MDHEN and CDR2 SYDVKM come from the germline V gene. CDR3 nucleotides: TGTGCCAGCAGTTCCGGGCGAAAGGGACTAGCTTCCCACGAGCAGTACTTC. This gives the protein CASSSGRKGLASHEQYF.

The rearrangement joins TRBV15 to TRBJ2-5; 7 bases fit TRBD1. The CDR3 totals 15 residues. The V gene end was trimmed by 5 bases and the J gene end by 8 bases; junction bases not matched to a gene: 14. Germline-derived CDR1 and CDR2 are LNHNV and YYDKDF (reference sequence). CDR3 coding DNA: TGTGCCACCAGCGGTACAGGGGCCGCACGGGATACCCAGTACTTC. Encoded protein: CATSGTGAARDTQYF.

The chain employs TRBV21-1 and TRBJ2-7; TRBD2, the table's D call, lacks a check against the DNA. TRBV21-1 is an annotated pseudogene. The CDR3 totals 18 residues. The CDR3, as DNA: TGTGCCAGCAGCAAACCCGGGACTAGCGGGACCCCCTCTTACGAGCAGTACTTC. Its translation: CASSKPGTSGTPSYEQYF.

This clone was seen a handful of times. The V call is TRBV6-5, the J call TRBJ1-1, with TRBD1 identical over 7 bases. The CDR3 runs 10 residues. J gave up 11 bases and V 7 bases, and 4 bases lay outside the gene matches. Germline V lookup: CDR1 MNHEY, CDR2 SVGAGI. The CDR3 sequence: CASMDRQAFF. DNA for the CDR3: TGTGCCAGCATGGACAGGCAGGCTTTCTTT.

The genes are TRBV6-1 and TRBJ2-1, with 8 bases lining up with TRBD1. Germline assignment: CDR1 MNHNS and CDR2 SASEGT. J lost 0 bases, V lost 3 bases, and 7 bases had no gene match. This CDR3 is 17 amino acids long. DNA for the CDR3: TGTGCCAGCAGTGACCCGACAGGGGCGAGCTCCTACAATGAGCAGTTCTTC. Translating gives CASSDPTGASSYNEQFF.

This rearrangement joins TRBV24-1 to TRBJ2-1; D uncertain. This CDR3 is 13 amino acids long. Germline V gene data show CDR1 as KGHDR and CDR2 as SFDVKD. V was cut by 0 bases and J by 10 bases, with 9 bases left in between. CDR3 sequence: CATSDLGLREQFF. CDR3 bases: TGTGCCACCAGTGATTTGGGTCTCCGGGAGCAGTTCTTC.

This chain uses TRBV9 with TRBJ1-2, with D uncertain. Germline CDR1 reads SGDLS; CDR2 reads YYNGEE. The CDR3 runs 16 residues. Trimming cost V 0 bases and J 0 bases, with 12 bases left between them. This CDR3 reads CASSVDPDQANYGYTF. CDR3 nucleotide sequence: TGTGCCAGCAGCGTAGATCCCGATCAGGCTAACTATGGCTACACCTTC.

In this sample, this clone turned up once. V and J are TRBV13 and TRBJ1-3; tentatively, D is TRBD1 (6 bases). This CDR3 is built from 14 residues. The ends were cut back, 3 bases at V and 1 base at J, with 7 bases in the middle. Germline V gene sequence: CDR1 PRHDT, CDR2 FYEKMQ (reference sequence). Written as DNA, the CDR3 is TGTGCCAGCAGCTTTACAGGGTCTGGAAACACCATATATTTT. As protein: CASSFTGSGNTIYF.

Of note for this clone: No DNA is shown, since the ends of the CDR3 on it are uncertain; the CDR3 is the one TCRdb lists. This chain links TRBV5-1 with TRBJ1-6; TRBD1 is taken as the D call from the table, unchecked against the DNA. The CDR3 contains 16 residues when both ends are counted. Per the germline V gene, CDR1 is SGHRS and CDR2 is YFSETQ. CDR3 protein: CASSFGPGQNNSPLHF.

V is TRBV10-3 and J is TRBJ2-7, with D perhaps TRBD1 (5 bases). Germline V gene sequence: CDR1 ENHRY, CDR2 SYGVKD. The CDR3 is 15 residues long. The V end was cut by 5 bases, the J end by 7 bases, with 21 bases between. The CDR3 DNA follows: TGTGCCATCAGTCCTATCGACAGATTCGGAAGGGAGCAGTACTTC. Translated, it gives CAISPIDRFGREQYF.

This clone was picked up a small number of times. The chain joins TRBV28 to TRBJ1-5; D is possibly TRBD1 (6 bases). The CDR3 has 14 amino acids. Trimming removed 6 bases at V and 2 bases at J, with 11 bases between. Germline values: CDR1 MDHEN, CDR2 SYDVKM. The CDR3 spells CASSWTDRNQPQHF. The CDR3 DNA reads TGTGCCAGCAGCTGGACAGATCGCAATCAGCCCCAGCATTTT.

This CDR3 reads CASKLAGGPRAEQFF. Written as DNA, the CDR3 is TGTGCCAGCAAGCTAGCGGGAGGACCTAGAGCTGAGCAGTTCTTC. The chain is built from TRBV2 and TRBJ2-1, with 11 bases aligning to TRBD2. V trimming: 7 bases; J trimming: 9 bases; junction bases outside the gene matches: 11. Germline V gene sequence: CDR1 SNHLY, CDR2 FYNNEI. The CDR3 has 15 residues.